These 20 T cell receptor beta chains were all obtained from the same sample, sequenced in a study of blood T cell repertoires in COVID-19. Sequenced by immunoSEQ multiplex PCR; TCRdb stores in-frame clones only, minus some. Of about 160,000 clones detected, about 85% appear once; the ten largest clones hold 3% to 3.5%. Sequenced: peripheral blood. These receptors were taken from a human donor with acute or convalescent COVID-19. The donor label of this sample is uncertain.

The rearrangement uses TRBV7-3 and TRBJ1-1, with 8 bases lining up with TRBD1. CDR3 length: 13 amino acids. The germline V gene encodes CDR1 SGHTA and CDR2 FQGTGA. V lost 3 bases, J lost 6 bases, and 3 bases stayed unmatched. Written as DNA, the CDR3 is TGTGCCAGCAGCTTCAGGGGGCAATCTGAAGCTTTCTTT. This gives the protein CASSFRGQSEAFF.

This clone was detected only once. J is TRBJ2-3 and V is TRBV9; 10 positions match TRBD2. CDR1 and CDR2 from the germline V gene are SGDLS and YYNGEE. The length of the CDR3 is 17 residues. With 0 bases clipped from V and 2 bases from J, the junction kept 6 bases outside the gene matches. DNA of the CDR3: TGTGCCAGCAGCGTAGGAGGTAGCGGGGGGTTCACAGATACGCAGTATTTT. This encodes CASSVGGSGGFTDTQYF.

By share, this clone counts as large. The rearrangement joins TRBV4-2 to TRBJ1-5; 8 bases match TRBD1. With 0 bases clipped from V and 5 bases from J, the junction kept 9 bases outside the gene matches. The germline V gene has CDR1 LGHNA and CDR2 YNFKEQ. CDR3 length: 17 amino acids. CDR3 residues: CASSQEVVAGGYQPQHF. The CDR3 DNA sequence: TGTGCCAGCAGCCAAGAAGTCGTAGCAGGGGGCTATCAGCCCCAGCATTTT.

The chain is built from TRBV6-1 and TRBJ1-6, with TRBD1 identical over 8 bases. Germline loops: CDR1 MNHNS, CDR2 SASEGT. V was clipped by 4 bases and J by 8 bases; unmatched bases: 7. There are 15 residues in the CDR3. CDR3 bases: TGTGCCAGCAGTGGGACAGGGCTTGGTGATTCACCCCTCCACTTT. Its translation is CASSGTGLGDSPLHF.

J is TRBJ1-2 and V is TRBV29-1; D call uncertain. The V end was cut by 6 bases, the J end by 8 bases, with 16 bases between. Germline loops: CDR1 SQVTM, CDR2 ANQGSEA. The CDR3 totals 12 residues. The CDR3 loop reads CSVGSSQRGYTF. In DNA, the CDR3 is TGCAGCGTCGGAAGTTCCCAGCGGGGCTACACCTTC.

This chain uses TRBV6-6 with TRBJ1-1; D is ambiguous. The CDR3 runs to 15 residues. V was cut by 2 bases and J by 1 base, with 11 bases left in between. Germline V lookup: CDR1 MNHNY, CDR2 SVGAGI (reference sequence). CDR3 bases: TGTGCCAGCAGTTACGCGGCAGCCAAGAACACTGAAGCTTTCTTT. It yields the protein CASSYAAAKNTEAFF.

CDR3 amino acids: CASSPRDRSSNSPLHF. CDR3 coding DNA: TGTGCCAGCTCACCACGGGACAGGTCATCTAATTCACCCCTCCACTTT. The rearrangement uses TRBV18 and TRBJ1-6, with TRBD1 matching over 8 bases. The CDR3 length is 16 residues. V gave up 1 base and J gave up 6 bases; unmatched junction bases: 5. CDR1 and CDR2 (germline): KGHSH, LQKENI.

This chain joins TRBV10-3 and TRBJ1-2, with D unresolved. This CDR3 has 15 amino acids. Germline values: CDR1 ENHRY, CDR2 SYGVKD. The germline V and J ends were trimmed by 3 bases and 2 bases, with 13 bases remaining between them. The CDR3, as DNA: TGTGCCATCAGTGATCACCTGGAGGGAAACTATGGCTACACCTTC. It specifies CAISDHLEGNYGYTF.

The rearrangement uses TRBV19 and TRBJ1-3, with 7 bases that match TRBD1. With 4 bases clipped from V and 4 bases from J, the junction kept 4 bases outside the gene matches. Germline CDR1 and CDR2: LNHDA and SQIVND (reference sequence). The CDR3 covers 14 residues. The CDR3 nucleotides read TGTGCCAGTAGTAACCGGGACAGAGGAAACACCATATATTTT. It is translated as CASSNRDRGNTIYF.

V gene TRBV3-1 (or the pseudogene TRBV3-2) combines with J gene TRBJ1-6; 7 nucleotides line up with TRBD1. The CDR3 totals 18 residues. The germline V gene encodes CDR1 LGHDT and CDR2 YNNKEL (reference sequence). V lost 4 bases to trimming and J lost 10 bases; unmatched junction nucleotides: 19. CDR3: CASSLLRTGRAPASPLHF. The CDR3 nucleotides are TGTGCCAGCAGCCTCCTGAGGACAGGTCGCGCGCCCGCGTCACCCCTCCACTTT.

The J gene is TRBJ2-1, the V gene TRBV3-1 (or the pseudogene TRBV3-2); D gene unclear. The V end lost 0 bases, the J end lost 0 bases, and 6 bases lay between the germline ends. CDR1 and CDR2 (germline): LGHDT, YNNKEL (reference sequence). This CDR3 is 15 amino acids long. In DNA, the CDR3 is TGTGCCAGCAGCCAAGAGGGCCGCTCCTACAATGAGCAGTTCTTC. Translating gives CASSQEGRSYNEQFF.

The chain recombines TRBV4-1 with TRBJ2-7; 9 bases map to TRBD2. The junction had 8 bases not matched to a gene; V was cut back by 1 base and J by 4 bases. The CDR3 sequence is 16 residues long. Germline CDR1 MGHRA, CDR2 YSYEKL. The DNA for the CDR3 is TGCGCCAGCAGCCAAGGAGTAGCGGGGGACCAATACGAGCAGTACTTC. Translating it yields CASSQGVAGDQYEQYF.

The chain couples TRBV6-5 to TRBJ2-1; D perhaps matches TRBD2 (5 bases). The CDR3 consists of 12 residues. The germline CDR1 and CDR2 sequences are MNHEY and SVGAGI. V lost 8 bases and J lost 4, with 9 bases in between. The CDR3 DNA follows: TGTGCCAGCTTCGACTATTACAATGAGCAGTTCTTC. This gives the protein CASFDYYNEQFF.

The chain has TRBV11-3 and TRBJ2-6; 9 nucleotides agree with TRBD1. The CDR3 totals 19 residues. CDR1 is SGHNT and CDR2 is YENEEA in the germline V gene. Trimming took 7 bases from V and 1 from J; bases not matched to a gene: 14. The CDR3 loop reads CASTPLRDRVISGANVLTF. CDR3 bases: TGTGCCAGCACTCCCCTGAGGGACAGGGTAATTTCTGGGGCCAACGTCCTGACTTTC.

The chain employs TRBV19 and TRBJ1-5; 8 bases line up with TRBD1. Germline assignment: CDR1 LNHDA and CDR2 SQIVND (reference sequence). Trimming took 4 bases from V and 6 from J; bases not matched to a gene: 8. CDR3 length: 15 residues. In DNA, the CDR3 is TGTGCCAGTAGTAAAAGGACAGGGCAAGGTCAGCCCCAGCATTTT. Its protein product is CASSKRTGQGQPQHF.

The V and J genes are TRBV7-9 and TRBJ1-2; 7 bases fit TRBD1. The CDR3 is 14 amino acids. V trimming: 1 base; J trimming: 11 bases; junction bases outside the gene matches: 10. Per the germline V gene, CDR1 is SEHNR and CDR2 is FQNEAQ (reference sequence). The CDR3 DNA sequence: TGTGCCAGCAGCTTAGGGACAGGCGACCGAAAGTACACCTTC. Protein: CASSLGTGDRKYTF. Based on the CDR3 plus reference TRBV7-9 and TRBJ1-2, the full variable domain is DTGVSQNPRHKITKRGQNVTFRCDPISEHNRLYWYRQTLGQGPEFLTYFQNEAQLEKSRLLSDRFSAERPKGSFSTLEIQRTEQGDSAMYLCASSLGTGDRKYTFGSGTRLTVV.

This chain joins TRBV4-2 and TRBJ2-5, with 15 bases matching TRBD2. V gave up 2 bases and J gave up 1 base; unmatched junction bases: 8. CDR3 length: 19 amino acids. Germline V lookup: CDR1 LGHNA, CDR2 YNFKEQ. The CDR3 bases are TGTGCCAGCAGCCAACGGCGGACTAGCGGGGGGGCCACCCAAGAGACCCAGTACTTC. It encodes CASSQRRTSGGATQETQYF.

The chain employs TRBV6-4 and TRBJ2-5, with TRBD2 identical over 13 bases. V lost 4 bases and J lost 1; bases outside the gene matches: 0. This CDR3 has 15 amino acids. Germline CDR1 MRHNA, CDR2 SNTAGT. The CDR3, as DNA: TGTGCCAGCAGTGGGACTAGCGGGGGCCAAGAGACCCAGTACTTC. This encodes CASSGTSGGQETQYF.

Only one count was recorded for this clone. The DNA of the CDR3 is TGTGCCAGCAGTTTAAGGACTTTAGGGAACACTGAAGCTTTCTTT. This sequence encodes CASSLRTLGNTEAFF. The chain joins TRBV27 to TRBJ1-1; D remains ambiguous. V dropped 2 bases and J dropped 1 base, with 11 bases sitting between them. This CDR3 spans 15 amino acids. The germline gives CDR1 MNHEY, CDR2 SMNVEV (reference sequence).

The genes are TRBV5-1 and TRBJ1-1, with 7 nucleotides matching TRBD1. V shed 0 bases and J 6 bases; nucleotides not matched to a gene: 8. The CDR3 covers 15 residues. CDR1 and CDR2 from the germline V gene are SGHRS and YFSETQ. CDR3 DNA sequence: TGCGCCAGCAGCTTGGGGGACAGCAAAAGTCCTGAAGCTTTCTTT. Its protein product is CASSLGDSKSPEAFF.